A few counts support the clone carrying this T cell receptor beta chain. A Seattle source enrolled patients during active infection and followed them longitudinally. This record comes from a study of blood T cell repertoires in COVID-19. Study background: Sites across the United States, Italy and Spain contributed samples from acute and convalescent COVID-19. Sources were T cells, B-cell-depleted T cells, or PBMCs; the material itself was cDNA or gDNA.

The V gene lost 6 bases and the J gene lost 6 bases, with 11 bases spanning the gap. The CDR3 loop spans 11 amino acids. The germline CDR1 and CDR2 sequences are DFQATT and SNEGSKA (reference sequence). In the original analysis: Nucleated cell counts were estimated from reference gene primer amplification. TCRdb's table, derived via immunoSEQ multiplex PCR, lists solely in-frame clones and lacks some. V, J and clone size are those of that table, while D and trimming were read from the DNA. The table lists some 250,000 clones, roughly 80% of them singletons. Specimen: peripheral blood. The gene calls are TRBV20-1 and TRBJ1-2, with D possibly being TRBD1 (6 bases). This clonotype originated in a woman of 80 years or more with COVID-19, enrolled during active disease. The CDR3 loop is CSASNRDGYTF. The CDR3 DNA reads TGCAGTGCCTCAAACAGGGATGGCTACACCTTC.